The T cell receptor (beta chain) under discussion was sequenced for a study of Ad26.COV2.S vaccination and SARS-CoV-2 variants. Study results and caveats: Vaccinated and placebo-treated recipients had similar non-spike TCR breadth. Post-vaccination spike-specific CD8+ and CD4+ T cell responses reportedly had substantial breadth.

Worth noting for this clone: Its cognate antigen is unknown.

Noted treatment: about 20 received Ad26.COV2.S at low or high dose, single or two shots; about 5 received placebo; per-sample allocation not given. All samples were drawn on day 63, counting from the first vaccine or placebo injection. The data were produced by immunoSEQ multiplex PCR, yet TCRdb's version contains in-frame clones alone and is incomplete. Here the sample spans 300,000 to 400,000 clones, roughly 90% being singletons. The CDR3 sequence is 16 residues long. V was pared by 3 bases and J by 6 bases, with 18 bases between. CDR1 and CDR2 (germline): MDHEN, SYDVKM. The genes are TRBV28 and TRBJ1-5, with unresolved D. The receptor comes from a person between 18 and 65 years old who received the Ad26.COV2.S COVID-19 vaccine or a placebo. The starting material was peripheral blood, obtained in a trial of Ad26.COV2.S vaccine versus placebo. CDR3 DNA sequence: TGTGCCAGCAGTTTTAGGGAGGTTCTGATTAGTCAGCCCCAGCATTTT. This translates into CASSFREVLISQPQHF.